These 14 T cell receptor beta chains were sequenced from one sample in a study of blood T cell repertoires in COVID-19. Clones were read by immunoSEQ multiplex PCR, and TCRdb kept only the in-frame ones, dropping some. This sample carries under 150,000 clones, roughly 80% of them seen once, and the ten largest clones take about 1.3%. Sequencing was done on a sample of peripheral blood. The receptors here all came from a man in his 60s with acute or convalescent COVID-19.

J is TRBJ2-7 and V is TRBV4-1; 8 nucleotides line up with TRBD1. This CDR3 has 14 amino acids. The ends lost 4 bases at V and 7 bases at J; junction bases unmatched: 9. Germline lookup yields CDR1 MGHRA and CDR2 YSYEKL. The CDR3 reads CASSPGQAYGEQYF. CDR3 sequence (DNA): TGCGCCAGCAGCCCGGGACAGGCTTACGGAGAGCAGTACTTC.

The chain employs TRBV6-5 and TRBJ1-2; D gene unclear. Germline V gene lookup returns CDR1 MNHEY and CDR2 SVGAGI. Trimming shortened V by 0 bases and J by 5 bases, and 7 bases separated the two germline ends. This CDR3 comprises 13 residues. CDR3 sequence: CASSYSRDYGYTF. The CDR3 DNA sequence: TGTGCCAGCAGTTACTCGAGGGATTATGGCTACACCTTC.

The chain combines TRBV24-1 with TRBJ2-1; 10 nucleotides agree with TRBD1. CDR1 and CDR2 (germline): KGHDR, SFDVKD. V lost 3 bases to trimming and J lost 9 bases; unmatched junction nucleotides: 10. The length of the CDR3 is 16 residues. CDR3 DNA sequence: TGTGCCACCAGTGATGGAGGGGACAGGGGTTTCGGTGAGCAGTTCTTC. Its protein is CATSDGGDRGFGEQFF.

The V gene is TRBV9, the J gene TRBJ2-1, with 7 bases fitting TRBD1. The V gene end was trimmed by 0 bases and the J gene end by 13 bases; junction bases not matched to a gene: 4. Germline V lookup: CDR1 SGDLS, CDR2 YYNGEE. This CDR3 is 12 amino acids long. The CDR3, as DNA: TGTGCCAGCAGCGTAGAAGGGGACAGCCAGTTCTTC. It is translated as CASSVEGDSQFF. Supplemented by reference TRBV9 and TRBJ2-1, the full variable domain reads DSGVTQTPKHLITATGQRVTLRCSPRSGDLSVYWYQQSLDQGLQFLIQYYNGEERAKGNILERFSAQQFPDLHSELNLSSLELGDSALYFCASSVEGDSQFFGPGTRLTVL.

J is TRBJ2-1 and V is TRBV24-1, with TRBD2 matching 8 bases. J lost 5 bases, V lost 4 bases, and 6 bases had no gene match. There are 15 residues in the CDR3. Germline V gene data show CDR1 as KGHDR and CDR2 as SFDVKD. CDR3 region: CATSETGGPHNEQFF. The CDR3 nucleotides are TGTGCCACCAGTGAAACGGGGGGGCCCCACAATGAGCAGTTCTTC.

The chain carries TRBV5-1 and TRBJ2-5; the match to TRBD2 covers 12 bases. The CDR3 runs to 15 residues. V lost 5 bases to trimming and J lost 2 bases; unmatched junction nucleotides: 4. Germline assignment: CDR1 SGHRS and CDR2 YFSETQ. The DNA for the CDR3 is TGCGCCAGCAGATGGACTAGCGGGGTACAAGAGACCCAGTACTTC. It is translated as CASRWTSGVQETQYF.

The CDR3 nucleotides read TGTGCCAGCAGCGTAGCTTCTAGCGGGGCCCACAATGAGCAGTTCTTC. This translates into CASSVASSGAHNEQFF. This sequence joins TRBV9 and TRBJ2-1, with TRBD2 matching over 9 bases. The CDR3 length is 16 residues. Germline V lookup: CDR1 SGDLS, CDR2 YYNGEE. Trimming at V came to 0 bases and at J to 5 bases, leaving 6 bases not matched to a gene.

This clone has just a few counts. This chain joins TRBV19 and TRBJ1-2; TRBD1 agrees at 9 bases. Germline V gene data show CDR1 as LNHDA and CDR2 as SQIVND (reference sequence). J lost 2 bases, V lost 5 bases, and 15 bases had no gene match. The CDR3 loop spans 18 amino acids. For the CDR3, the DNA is TGTGCCAGTAGTTCCTTACTCGTACCGACAGGGGGGAACTATGGCTACACCTTC. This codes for CASSSLLVPTGGNYGYTF.

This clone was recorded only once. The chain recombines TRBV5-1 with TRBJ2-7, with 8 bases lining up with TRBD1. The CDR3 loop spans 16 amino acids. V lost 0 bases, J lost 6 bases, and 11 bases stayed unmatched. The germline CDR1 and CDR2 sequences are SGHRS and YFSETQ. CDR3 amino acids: CASSLVPRGPAGEQYF. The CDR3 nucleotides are TGCGCCAGCAGCTTGGTACCCAGGGGGCCGGCCGGCGAGCAGTACTTC.

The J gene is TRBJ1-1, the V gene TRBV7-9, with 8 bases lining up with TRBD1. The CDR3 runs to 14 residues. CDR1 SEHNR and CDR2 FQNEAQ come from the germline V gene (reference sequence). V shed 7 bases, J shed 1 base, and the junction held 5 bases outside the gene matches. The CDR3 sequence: CASTPGGGNTEAFF. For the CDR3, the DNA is TGTGCCAGCACCCCAGGGGGCGGGAACACTGAAGCTTTCTTT.

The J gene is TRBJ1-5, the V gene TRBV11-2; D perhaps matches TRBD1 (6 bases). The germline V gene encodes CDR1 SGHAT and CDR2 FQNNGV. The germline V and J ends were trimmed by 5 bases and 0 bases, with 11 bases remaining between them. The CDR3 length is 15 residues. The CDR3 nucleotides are TGTGCCAGCAGCCCTCAGGGGTATAGCAATCAGCCCCAGCATTTT. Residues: CASSPQGYSNQPQHF.

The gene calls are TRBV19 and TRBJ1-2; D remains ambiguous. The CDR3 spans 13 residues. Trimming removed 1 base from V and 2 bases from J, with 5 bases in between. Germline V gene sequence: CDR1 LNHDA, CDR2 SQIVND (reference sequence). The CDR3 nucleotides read TGTGCCAGTAGTATAGCAACAAACTATGGCTACACCTTC. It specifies CASSIATNYGYTF.

The CDR3 loop reads CASSLDPGALTGELFF. The CDR3 DNA reads as TGCGCCAGCAGCTTGGACCCAGGTGCCCTAACCGGGGAGCTGTTTTTT. V and J are TRBV5-1 and TRBJ2-2; D is uncertain. The length of the CDR3 is 16 residues. Germline assignment: CDR1 SGHRS and CDR2 YFSETQ. Trimming took off 0 bases at V and 5 bases at J, with 14 bases between the two ends.

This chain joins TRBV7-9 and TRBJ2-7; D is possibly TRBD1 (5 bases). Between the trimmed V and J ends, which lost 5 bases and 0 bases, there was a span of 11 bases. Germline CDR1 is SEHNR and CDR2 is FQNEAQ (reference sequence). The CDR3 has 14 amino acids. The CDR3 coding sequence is TGTGCCAGCAGCCCCCAGGGCAGCTCCTACGAGCAGTACTTC. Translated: CASSPQGSSYEQYF.